Given below is one T cell receptor beta chain in context. This clone was seen a single time. Its antigen has not been determined. Base-call qualities are not available, and no considerably larger clone is one nucleotide away. This record belongs to a study of blood T cell repertoires in COVID-19 (dated by TCRdb to about 2020). In the study overall: The collaborator samples originated in the United States, Italy and Spain and spanned the acute and convalescent phases of COVID-19. The material from the prospective study consisted of cDNA or gDNA derived from T cells, B-cell-depleted T cells, or PBMCs. The samples were drawn from two sources: the first 160 participants of the ongoing ImmuneRACE study, and over 950 subjects contributed by 6 global collaborators. The repertoires were released in a freely available public database meant as a resource for research on the immune response to SARS-CoV-2. Deeply sampled blood TCRbeta repertoires from subjects exposed to, actively infected with, or recovered from COVID-19 were included in the dataset. Where available, HLA class I and class II types were obtained from metadata supplied by the sample provider rather than from assay-based typing. A de-identified subject ID, COVID-19 status, age in years and sex were almost always included in the sample metadata. The paper as a whole reports these results and caveats: The quantity of clinical and demographic metadata differed by source and by participant and was supplied without curation.

Collaborating institutions collected whole blood in K2EDTA tubes following their own protocols. Collaborator samples were shipped for TCRbeta analysis as frozen whole blood, isolated PBMCs, or DNA extracted from either sample type. TCRbeta CDR3 regions were amplified from genomic DNA by means of the immunoSEQ Assay, a bias-controlled multiplex PCR. As for the original processing: Within the assay, amplification of reference gene primers was used to estimate how many nucleated cells each sample contained. To quantify the absolute abundance of each unique TCRbeta CDR3 rearrangement, sequence reads were collapsed and filtered. Productive Simpson clonality was computed per sample as the square root of Simpson's diversity index over productive rearrangements. TCRdb holds this immuneACCESS table with in-frame rearrangements only. Some clones are missing; in checked studies, unresolved V genes explain under half, and the rest has no known cause. V and J calls and clone size are copied from that table; D and trimming were computed from the DNA. For this sample the table gives 110,000 to 150,000 clones, of which roughly 80% were detected only once. The top ten clones comprise roughly 9% of the sample.

The CDR3, from cysteine to phenylalanine, totals 13 residues. CDR3 DNA only is kept here, 39 bases in frame from base 1. V and J lose 7 bases and 5 bases, and a span of 12 bases separates them. Based on the germline V gene, the CDR1 and CDR2 sequences are SGHRS and YFSETQ. The TCR comes from a woman older than 75 in a cohort sampled during active or convalescent COVID-19. Recombination joined TRBV5-1 with TRBJ2-2; there is no confident call for the D gene. The sample was peripheral blood. Here the CDR3 is given as CASRPQETGELFF. DNA sequence: TGCGCCAGCCGACCCCAGGAAACCGGGGAGCTGTTTTTT.